One and the same sample provided the 16 T cell receptor beta chains below, sequenced in a study of cytomegalovirus exposure and HLA in healthy donors. PCR employed 60 Vbeta and 13 Jbeta primers. Data came from immunoSEQ multiplex PCR; TCRdb stores just in-frame clones and leaves some out. This sample has around 170,000 clones, with roughly 80% found just once. The sequenced material came from PBMCs. These receptors were collected from a man aged 40-49 years in good health and CMV-seronegative.

The genes are TRBV7-9 and TRBJ2-2; tentative D call: TRBD1 (5 bases). Germline V gene lookup returns CDR1 SEHNR and CDR2 FQNEAQ (reference sequence). CDR3 length equals 13 residues. CDR3 residues: CATGQQNTGELFF. CDR3 DNA sequence: TGTGCAACAGGACAACAGAACACCGGGGAGCTGTTTTTT.

Regarding this clone: Other DNA sequences of this sample code for an identical CDR3. The chain recombines TRBV18 with TRBJ1-5, with 9 bases identical to TRBD1. The ends lost 2 bases at V and 7 bases at J; junction bases unmatched: 3. The CDR3 contains 14 residues. Germline CDR1 KGHSH, CDR2 LQKENI. The CDR3 sequence is CASSPDRGNQPQHF. Here the CDR3 DNA reads TGTGCCAGCTCACCAGACAGGGGGAACCAGCCCCAGCATTTT.

The V and J genes are TRBV28 and TRBJ2-3; D unresolved. The germline gives CDR1 MDHEN, CDR2 SYDVKM. Deletions cut 6 bases from V and 2 bases from J, with 15 bases between. The CDR3 totals 15 residues. CDR3 amino acids: CASSSPRLLTDTQYF. In DNA form, the CDR3 reads TGTGCCAGCAGCTCCCCCCGTCTCCTCACAGATACGCAGTATTTT.

The rearrangement links TRBV6-1 to TRBJ1-5; 9 nucleotides match TRBD1. Per germline, CDR1 MNHNS and CDR2 SASEGT. CDR3 length equals 15 residues. Germline trimming cut 2 bases from V and 8 bases from J; bases unmatched to any gene: 7. As DNA, the CDR3 is TGTGCCAGCAGTGAAAAAAGACAGGGGGTAAAGCCCCAGCATTTT. This sequence encodes CASSEKRQGVKPQHF.

The genes are TRBV4-2 and TRBJ1-4; D may be TRBD1 (5 bases). The germline V gene encodes CDR1 LGHNA and CDR2 YNFKEQ. Trimming stripped 1 base from V and 3 bases from J, with 6 bases between. This CDR3 spans 14 amino acids. CDR3 coding DNA: TGTGCCAGCAGCCAAGTAGGGGCTAATGAAAAACTGTTTTTT. It is translated as CASSQVGANEKLFF.

The chain joins TRBV4-3 to TRBJ1-3; no firm D call. Per the germline V gene, CDR1 is LGHNA and CDR2 is YSLEER. The length of the CDR3 is 14 residues. V dropped 3 bases and J dropped 2 bases, with 8 bases sitting between them. The CDR3 reads CASSHRGAGNTIYF. The CDR3, as DNA: TGCGCCAGCAGCCACCGGGGAGCTGGAAACACCATATATTTT.

This sequence joins TRBV18 and TRBJ2-5; 8 bases are shared with TRBD2. After removal of 3 bases from V and 1 base from J, the junction contained 4 bases not matched to a gene. This CDR3 region has 15 residues. The germline V gene encodes CDR1 KGHSH and CDR2 LQKENI. In DNA form, the CDR3 reads TGTGCCAGCTCACCGATGAGCGGGGGCCAAGAGACCCAGTACTTC. It is translated as CASSPMSGGQETQYF.

This chain connects TRBV28 to TRBJ2-1; 10 nucleotides align to TRBD2. The CDR3 spans 15 residues. J lost 0 bases, V lost 6 bases, and 2 bases had no gene match. Germline CDR1 is MDHEN and CDR2 is SYDVKM. Here the CDR3 DNA reads TGTGCCAGCAGCGGGACTAGCGTCTCCTACAATGAGCAGTTCTTC. Its protein product is CASSGTSVSYNEQFF. The full variable domain, rest sourced from reference TRBV28 and TRBJ2-1, is DVKVTQSSRYLVKRTGEKVFLECVQDMDHENMFWYRQDPGLGLRLIYFSYDVKMKEKGDIPEGYSVSREKKERFSLILESASTNQTSMYLCASSGTSVSYNEQFFGPGTRLTVL.

The gene calls are TRBV5-1 and TRBJ2-1; 9 nucleotides agree with TRBD1. CDR3 length: 16 residues. With V trimmed by 0 bases and J by 4 bases, 5 bases remained unmatched. CDR1 is SGHRS, CDR2 YFSETQ, per germline. CDR3 bases: TGCGCCAGCAGCTTGGAAGGGACAGGGTCATACAATGAGCAGTTCTTC. Its translation is CASSLEGTGSYNEQFF.

V gene TRBV30 combines with J gene TRBJ1-1; possible D gene TRBD1, 5 bases. The V end lost 3 bases, the J end lost 5 bases, and 19 bases lay between the germline ends. CDR1 and CDR2 (germline): GTSNPN, SVGIG (reference sequence). The CDR3 length is 15 residues. Written as DNA, the CDR3 is TGTGCCTGGAGAGCAAAGGGGACTCCCTGGACTGAAGCTTTCTTT. This codes for CAWRAKGTPWTEAFF.

The chain combines TRBV28 with TRBJ2-3; 9 bases agree with TRBD1. Unmatched junction bases numbered 9, after V lost 5 bases and J lost 3 bases. The CDR3 loop spans 16 amino acids. Per the germline V gene, CDR1 is MDHEN and CDR2 is SYDVKM. Written as DNA, the CDR3 is TGTGCCAGCAGTCTAAGAACCGGGACAGGGACAGATACGCAGTATTTT. This gives the protein CASSLRTGTGTDTQYF.

The chain links TRBV14 to TRBJ2-7; D not certain. The CDR3 is 15 amino acids. Trimming removed 2 bases from V and 5 bases from J, with 16 bases in between. From germline, CDR1 is SGHDN and CDR2 FVKESK. The CDR3 bases are TGTGCCAGCAGCCAAAATTGGCTCCTTCCCAACGAGCAGTACTTC. Translated: CASSQNWLLPNEQYF.

The genes are TRBV4-3 and TRBJ2-3; 7 nucleotides agree with TRBD1. The CDR3 totals 16 residues. Germline CDR1 and CDR2: LGHNA and YSLEER. V lost 1 base, J lost 0 bases, and 4 bases stayed unmatched. CDR3 sequence reads: CASSQGTGRSTDTQYF. CDR3 coding DNA: TGCGCCAGCAGCCAAGGGACAGGCCGTAGCACAGATACGCAGTATTTT.

The chain links TRBV5-3 to TRBJ1-1; the D gene is possibly TRBD1 (5 bases). TRBV5-3 is classed as an ORF, of uncertain function. The V end was cut by 5 bases, the J end by 1 base, with 15 bases between. The length of the CDR3 is 15 residues. CDR3 bases: TGTGCCAGAAGGGCGTCGGGACTCTCGAACACTGAAGCTTTCTTT. It is translated as CARRASGLSNTEAFF.

The rearrangement links TRBV11-1 to TRBJ2-6; TRBD2 aligns across 12 bases. The germline CDR1 and CDR2 sequences are SGHAT and FQDESV (reference sequence). The CDR3 totals 19 residues. The V segment lost 5 bases and the J segment 0 bases; nucleotides outside the gene matches: 8. This chain's CDR3 is CASSLRLAGELSGANVLTF. CDR3 nucleotides: TGTGCCAGCAGCCTCCGACTAGCGGGGGAACTCTCTGGGGCCAACGTCCTGACTTTC.

The chain couples TRBV27 to TRBJ2-3; a possible D gene is TRBD2 (6 bases). Germline V lookup: CDR1 MNHEY, CDR2 SMNVEV (reference sequence). Trimming left V 6 bases short and J 0 bases short, with 13 bases between. The CDR3 length is 15 residues. The CDR3 DNA follows: TGTGCCAGCAGCCTCGAGGGGACTAGCACAGATACGCAGTATTTT. This encodes CASSLEGTSTDTQYF.